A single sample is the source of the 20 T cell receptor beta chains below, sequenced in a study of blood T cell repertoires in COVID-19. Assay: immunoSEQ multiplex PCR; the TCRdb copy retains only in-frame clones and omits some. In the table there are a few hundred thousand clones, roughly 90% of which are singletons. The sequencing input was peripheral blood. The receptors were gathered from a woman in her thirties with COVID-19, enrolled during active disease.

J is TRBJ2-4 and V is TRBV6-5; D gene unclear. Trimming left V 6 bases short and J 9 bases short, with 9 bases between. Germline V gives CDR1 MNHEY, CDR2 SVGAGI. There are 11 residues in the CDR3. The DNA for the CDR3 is TGTGCCAGCAGCTCTCTCGGCATTCAGTACTTC. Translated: CASSSLGIQYF.

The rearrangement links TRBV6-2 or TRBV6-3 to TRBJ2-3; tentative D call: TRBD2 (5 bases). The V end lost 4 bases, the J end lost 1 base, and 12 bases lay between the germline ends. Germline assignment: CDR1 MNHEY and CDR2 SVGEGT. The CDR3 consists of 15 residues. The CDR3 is CASSSWTLRTDTQYF. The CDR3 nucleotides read TGTGCCAGCAGTTCTTGGACTCTACGCACAGATACGCAGTATTTT.

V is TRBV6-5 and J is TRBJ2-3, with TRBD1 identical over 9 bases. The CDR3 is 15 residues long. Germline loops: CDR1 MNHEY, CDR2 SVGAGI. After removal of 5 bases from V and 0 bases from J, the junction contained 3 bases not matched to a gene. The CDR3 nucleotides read TGTGCCAGCAGTAGGGACAGGGCTAGCACAGATACGCAGTATTTT. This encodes CASSRDRASTDTQYF.

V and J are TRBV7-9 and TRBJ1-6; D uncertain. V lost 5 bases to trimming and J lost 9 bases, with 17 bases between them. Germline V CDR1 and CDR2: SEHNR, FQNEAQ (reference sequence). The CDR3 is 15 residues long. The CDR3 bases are TGTGCCAGCAGCACAGTGGAGGGCCCCGGTTCACCCCTCCACTTT. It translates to CASSTVEGPGSPLHF.

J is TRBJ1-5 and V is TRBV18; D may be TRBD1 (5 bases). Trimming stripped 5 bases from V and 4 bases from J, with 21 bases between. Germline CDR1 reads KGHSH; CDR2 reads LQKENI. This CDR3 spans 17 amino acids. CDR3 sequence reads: CASSSQRGERGNQPQHF. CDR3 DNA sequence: TGTGCCAGCTCATCACAGCGGGGGGAGAGGGGAAATCAGCCCCAGCATTTT.

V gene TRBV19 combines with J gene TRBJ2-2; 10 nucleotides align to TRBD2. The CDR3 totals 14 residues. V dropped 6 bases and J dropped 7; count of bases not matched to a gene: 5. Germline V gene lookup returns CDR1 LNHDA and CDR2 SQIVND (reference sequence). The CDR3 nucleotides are TGTGCCAGTAGCGGAGCGGGAGGGATCGGGGAGCTGTTTTTT. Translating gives CASSGAGGIGELFF.

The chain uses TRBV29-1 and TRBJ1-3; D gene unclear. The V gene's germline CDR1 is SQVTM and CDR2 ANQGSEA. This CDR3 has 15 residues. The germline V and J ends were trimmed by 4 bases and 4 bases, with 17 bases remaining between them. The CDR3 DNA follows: TGCAGCGTTGCTCTTCGAGCGGCGGCAGGAAACACCATATATTTT. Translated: CSVALRAAAGNTIYF. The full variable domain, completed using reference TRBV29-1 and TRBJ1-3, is SAVISQKPSRDICQRGTSLTIQCQVDSQVTMMFWYRQQPGQSLTLIATANQGSEATYESGFVIDKFPISRPNLTFSTLTVSNMSPEDSSIYLCSVALRAAAGNTIYFGEGSWLTVV.

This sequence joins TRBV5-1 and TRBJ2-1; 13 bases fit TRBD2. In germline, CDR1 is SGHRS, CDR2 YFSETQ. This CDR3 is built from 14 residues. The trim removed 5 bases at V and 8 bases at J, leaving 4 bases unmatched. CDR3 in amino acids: CASRLAGGPDEQFF. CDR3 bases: TGCGCCAGCAGACTAGCGGGAGGGCCGGATGAGCAGTTCTTC. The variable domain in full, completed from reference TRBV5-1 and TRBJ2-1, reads KAGVTQTPRYLIKTRGQQVTLSCSPISGHRSVSWYQQTPGQGLQFLFEYFSETQRNKGNFPGRFSGRQFSNSRSEMNVSTLELGDSALYLCASRLAGGPDEQFFGPGTRLTVL.

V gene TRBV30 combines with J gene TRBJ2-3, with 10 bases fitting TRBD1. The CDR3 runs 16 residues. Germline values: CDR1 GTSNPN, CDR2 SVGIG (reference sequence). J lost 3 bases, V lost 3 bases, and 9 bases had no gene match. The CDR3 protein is CAWSAPGQGKTDTQYF. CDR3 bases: TGTGCCTGGAGCGCTCCGGGACAGGGGAAGACAGATACGCAGTATTTT.

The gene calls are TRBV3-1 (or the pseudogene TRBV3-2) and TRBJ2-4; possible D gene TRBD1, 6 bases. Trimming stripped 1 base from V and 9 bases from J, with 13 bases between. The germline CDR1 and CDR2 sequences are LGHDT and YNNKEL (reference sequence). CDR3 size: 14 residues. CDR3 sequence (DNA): TGTGCCAGCAGCCAAGTCGACAGGCAGGGCATTCAGTACTTC. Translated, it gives CASSQVDRQGIQYF.

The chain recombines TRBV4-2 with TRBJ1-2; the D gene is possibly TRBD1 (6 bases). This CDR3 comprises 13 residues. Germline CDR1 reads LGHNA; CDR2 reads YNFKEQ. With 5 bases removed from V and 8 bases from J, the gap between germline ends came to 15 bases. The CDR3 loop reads CASSYTGTSGYTF. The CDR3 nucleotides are TGTGCCAGCAGCTACACAGGGACCTCCGGCTACACCTTC.

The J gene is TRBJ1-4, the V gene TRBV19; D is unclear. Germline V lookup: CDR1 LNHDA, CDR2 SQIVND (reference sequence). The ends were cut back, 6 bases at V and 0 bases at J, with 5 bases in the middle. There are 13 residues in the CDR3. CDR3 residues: CASRRTTNEKLFF. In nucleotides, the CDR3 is TGTGCCAGTAGGAGAACAACTAATGAAAAACTGTTTTTT.

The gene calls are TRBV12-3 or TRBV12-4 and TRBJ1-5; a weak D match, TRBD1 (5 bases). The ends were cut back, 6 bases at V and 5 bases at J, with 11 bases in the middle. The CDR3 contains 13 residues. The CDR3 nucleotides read TGTGCCAGCAGACTGGGAGGGGATCAGCCCCAGCATTTT. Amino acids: CASRLGGDQPQHF.

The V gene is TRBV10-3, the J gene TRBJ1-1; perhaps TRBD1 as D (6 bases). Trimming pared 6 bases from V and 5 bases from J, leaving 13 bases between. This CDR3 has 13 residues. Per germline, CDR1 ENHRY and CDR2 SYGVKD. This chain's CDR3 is CAISGLTGTEAFF. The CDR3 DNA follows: TGTGCCATCAGCGGCCTTACAGGGACTGAAGCTTTCTTT.

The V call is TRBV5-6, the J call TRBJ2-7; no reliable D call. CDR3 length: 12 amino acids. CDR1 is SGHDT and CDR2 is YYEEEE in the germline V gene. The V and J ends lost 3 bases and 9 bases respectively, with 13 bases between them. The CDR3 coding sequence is TGTGCCAGCAGCTCCGTGTCCGGTCCGCAGTACTTC. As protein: CASSSVSGPQYF.

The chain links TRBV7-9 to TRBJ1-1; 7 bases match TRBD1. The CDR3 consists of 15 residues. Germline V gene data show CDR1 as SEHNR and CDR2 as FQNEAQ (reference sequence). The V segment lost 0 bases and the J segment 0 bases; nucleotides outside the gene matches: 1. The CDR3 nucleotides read TGTGCCAGCAGCTTAGCAGGGGGCGTGAACACTGAAGCTTTCTTT. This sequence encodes CASSLAGGVNTEAFF.

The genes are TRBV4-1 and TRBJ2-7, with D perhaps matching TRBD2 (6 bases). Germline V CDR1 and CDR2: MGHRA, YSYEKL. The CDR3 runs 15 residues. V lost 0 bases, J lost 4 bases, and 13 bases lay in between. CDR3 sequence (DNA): TGCGCCAGCAGCCAAGATAGCGGACAATTTTACGAGCAGTACTTC. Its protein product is CASSQDSGQFYEQYF.

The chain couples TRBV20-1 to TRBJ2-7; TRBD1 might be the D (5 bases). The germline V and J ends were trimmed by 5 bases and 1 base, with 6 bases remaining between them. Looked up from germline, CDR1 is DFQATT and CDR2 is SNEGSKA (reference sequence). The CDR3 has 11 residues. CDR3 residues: CSAQGSYEQYF. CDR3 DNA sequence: TGCAGTGCTCAGGGATCCTACGAGCAGTACTTC.

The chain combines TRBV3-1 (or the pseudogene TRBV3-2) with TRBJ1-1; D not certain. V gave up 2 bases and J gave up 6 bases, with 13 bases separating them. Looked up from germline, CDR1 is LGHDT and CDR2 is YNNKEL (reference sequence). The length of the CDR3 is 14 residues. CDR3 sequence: CASSQTLRGAEAFF. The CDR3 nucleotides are TGTGCCAGCAGCCAAACTTTACGGGGAGCTGAAGCTTTCTTT.

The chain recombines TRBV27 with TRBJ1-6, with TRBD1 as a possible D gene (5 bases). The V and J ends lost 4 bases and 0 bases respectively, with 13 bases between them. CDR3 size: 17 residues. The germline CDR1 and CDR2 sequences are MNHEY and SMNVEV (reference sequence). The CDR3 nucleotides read TGTGCCAGCAGTTCTCATAGGGGAAGCTCCTATAATTCACCCCTCCACTTT. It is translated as CASSSHRGSSYNSPLHF.